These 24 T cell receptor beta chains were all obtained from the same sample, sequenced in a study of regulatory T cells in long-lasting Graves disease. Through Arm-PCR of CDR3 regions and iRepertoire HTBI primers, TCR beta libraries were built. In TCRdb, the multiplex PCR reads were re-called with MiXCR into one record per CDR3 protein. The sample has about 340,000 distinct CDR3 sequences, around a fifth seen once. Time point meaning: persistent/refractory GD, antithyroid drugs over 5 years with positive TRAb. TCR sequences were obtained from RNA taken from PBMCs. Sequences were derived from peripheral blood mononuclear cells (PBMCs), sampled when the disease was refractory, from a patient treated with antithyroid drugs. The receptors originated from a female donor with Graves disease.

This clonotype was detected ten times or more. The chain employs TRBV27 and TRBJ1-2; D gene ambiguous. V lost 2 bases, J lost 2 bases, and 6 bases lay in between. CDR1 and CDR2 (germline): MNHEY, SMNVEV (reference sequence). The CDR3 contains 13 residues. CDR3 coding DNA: TGTGCCAGCAGTTTAAGGCAGAACTATGGCTACACCTTC. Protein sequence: CASSLRQNYGYTF.

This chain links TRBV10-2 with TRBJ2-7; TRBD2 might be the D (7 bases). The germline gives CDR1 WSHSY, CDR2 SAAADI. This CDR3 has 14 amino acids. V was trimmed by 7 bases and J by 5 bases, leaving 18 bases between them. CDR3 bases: TGCGCCAGCAACGCTGGGGGGGGCCGGGACGAGCAGTACTTC. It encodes CASNAGGGRDEQYF.

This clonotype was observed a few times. The CDR3 loop reads CASSQEARNTEAFF. The CDR3 DNA follows: TGTGCCAGCAGCCAAGAAGCGAGAAACACTGAAGCTTTCTTT. This rearrangement joins TRBV4-2 to TRBJ1-1; D unclear. The germline V and J ends were trimmed by 0 bases and 2 bases, with 7 bases remaining between them. The CDR3 extends over 14 amino acids. Germline lookup yields CDR1 LGHNA and CDR2 YNFKEQ.

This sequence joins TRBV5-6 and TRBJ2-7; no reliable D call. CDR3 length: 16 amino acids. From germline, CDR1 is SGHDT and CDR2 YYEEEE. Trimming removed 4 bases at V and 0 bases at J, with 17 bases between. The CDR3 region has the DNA TGTGCCAGCAGCCACAACGGACGACTGAGCTCCTACGAGCAGTACTTC. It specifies CASSHNGRLSSYEQYF.

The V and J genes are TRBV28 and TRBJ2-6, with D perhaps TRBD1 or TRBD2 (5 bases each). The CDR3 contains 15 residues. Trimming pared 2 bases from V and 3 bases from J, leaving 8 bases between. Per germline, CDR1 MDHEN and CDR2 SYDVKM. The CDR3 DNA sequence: TGTGCCAGCAGTTTAGGGGGTGGTGGGGCCAACGTCCTGACTTTC. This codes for CASSLGGGGANVLTF. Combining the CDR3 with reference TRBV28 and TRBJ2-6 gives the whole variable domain DVKVTQSSRYLVKRTGEKVFLECVQDMDHENMFWYRQDPGLGLRLIYFSYDVKMKEKGDIPEGYSVSREKKERFSLILESASTNQTSMYLCASSLGGGGANVLTFGAGSRLTVL.

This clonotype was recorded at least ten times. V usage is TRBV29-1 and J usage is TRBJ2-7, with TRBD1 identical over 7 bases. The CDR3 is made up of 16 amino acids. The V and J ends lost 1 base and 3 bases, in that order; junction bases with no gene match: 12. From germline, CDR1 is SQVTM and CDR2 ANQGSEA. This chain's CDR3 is CSVEGARGFNSYEQYF. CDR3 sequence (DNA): TGCAGCGTTGAAGGGGCCAGGGGGTTTAATAGCTACGAGCAGTACTTC.

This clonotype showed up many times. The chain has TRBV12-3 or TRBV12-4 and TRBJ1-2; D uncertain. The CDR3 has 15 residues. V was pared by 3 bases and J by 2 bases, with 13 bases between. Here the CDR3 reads CASSFGRGANYGYTF. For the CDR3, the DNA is TGTGCCAGCAGTTTCGGGCGGGGAGCCAACTATGGCTACACCTTC.

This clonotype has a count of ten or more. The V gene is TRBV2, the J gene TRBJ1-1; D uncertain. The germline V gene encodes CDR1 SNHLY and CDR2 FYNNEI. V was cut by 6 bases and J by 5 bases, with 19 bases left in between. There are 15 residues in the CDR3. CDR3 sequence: CASSRGRGSRTEAFF. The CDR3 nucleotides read TGTGCCAGCAGCCGTGGACGGGGATCGAGGACTGAAGCTTTCTTT.

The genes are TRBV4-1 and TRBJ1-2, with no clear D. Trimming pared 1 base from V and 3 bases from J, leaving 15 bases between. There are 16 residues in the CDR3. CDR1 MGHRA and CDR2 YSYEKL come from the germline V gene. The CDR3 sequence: CASSQGVGWVDYGYTF. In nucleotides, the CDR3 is TGCGCCAGCAGCCAAGGGGTCGGGTGGGTGGACTATGGCTACACCTTC.

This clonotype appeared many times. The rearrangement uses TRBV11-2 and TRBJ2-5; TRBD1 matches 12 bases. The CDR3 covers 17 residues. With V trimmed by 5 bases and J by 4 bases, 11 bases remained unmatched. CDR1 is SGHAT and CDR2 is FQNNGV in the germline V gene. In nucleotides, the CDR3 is TGTGCCAGCAGCCTTAGTACCGGGACAGGGGGCGCAGAGACCCAGTACTTC. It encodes CASSLSTGTGGAETQYF.

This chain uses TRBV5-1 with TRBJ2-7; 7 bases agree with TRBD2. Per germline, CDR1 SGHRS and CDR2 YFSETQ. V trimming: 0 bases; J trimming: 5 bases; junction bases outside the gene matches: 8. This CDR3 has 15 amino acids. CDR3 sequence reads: CASSLALGLIDEQYF. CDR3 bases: TGCGCCAGCAGCTTGGCCCTGGGACTAATCGACGAGCAGTACTTC.

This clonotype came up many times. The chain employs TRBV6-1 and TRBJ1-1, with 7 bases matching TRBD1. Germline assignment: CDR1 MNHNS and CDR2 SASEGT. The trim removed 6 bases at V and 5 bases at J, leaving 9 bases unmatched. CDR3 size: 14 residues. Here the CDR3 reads CASRRQGQRTEAFF. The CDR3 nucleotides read TGTGCCAGCAGGCGACAGGGCCAGAGGACTGAAGCTTTCTTT.

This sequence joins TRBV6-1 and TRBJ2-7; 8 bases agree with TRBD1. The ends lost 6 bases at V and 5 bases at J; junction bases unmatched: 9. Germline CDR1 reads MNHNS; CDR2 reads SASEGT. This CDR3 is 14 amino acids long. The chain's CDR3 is CASRPMAGGHEQYF. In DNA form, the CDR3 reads TGTGCCAGCAGACCCATGGCAGGGGGCCACGAGCAGTACTTC.

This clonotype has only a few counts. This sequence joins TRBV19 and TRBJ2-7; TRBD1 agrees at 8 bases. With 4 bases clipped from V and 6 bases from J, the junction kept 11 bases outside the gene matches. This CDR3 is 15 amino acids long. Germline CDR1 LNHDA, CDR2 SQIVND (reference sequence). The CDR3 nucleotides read TGTGCCAGTAGTACCATTCCGGGACAGGAGAGCGAGCAGTACTTC. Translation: CASSTIPGQESEQYF.

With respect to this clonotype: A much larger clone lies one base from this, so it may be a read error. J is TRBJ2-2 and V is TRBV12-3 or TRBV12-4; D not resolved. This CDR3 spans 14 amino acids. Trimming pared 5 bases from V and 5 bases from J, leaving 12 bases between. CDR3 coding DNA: TGTGCCAGCAGTGATTTTCACGGGACCGGGGAGCTGTTTTTT. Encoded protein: CASSDFHGTGELFF.

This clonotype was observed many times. This CDR3 reads CASSPPPMWLNTEAFF. Here the CDR3 DNA reads TGTGCCAGCTCACCACCGCCGATGTGGCTGAACACTGAAGCTTTCTTT. The rearrangement uses TRBV18 and TRBJ1-1; D gene unclear. The V end lost 0 bases, the J end lost 0 bases, and 11 bases lay between the germline ends. CDR1 and CDR2 from the germline V gene are KGHSH and LQKENI. This CDR3 region has 16 residues.

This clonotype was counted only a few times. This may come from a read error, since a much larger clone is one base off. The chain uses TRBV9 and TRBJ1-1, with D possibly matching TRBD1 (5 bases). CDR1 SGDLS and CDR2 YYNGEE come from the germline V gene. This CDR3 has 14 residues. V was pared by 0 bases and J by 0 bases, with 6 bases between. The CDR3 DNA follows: TGTGCCAGCAGCGTAGGACAGCTGAACACTGAAGCTTTCTTT. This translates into CASSVGQLNTEAFF.

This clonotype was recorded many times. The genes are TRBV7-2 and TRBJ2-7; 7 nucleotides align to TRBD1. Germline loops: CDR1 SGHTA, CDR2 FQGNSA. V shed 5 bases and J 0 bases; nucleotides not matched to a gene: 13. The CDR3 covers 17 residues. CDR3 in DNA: TGTGCCAGCAGCCCAAGTATACTCCGGGACAGCTCCTACGAGCAGTACTTC. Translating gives CASSPSILRDSSYEQYF.

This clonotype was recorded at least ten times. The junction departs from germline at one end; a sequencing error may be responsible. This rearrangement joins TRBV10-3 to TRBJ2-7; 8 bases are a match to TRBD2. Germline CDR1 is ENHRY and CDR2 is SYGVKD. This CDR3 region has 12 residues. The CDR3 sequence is CAISELREASKF. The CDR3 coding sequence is TGTGCCATCAGTGAGCTGCGGGAGGCCTCAAAGTTC.

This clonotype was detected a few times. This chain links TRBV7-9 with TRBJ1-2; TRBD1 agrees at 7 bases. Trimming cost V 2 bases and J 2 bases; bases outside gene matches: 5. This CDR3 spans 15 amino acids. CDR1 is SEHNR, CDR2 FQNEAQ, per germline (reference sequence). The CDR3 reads CASSLTGQANYGYTF. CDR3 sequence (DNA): TGTGCCAGCAGCTTAACCGGACAGGCAAACTATGGCTACACCTTC. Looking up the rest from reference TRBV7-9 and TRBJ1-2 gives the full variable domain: DTGVSQNPRHKITKRGQNVTFRCDPISEHNRLYWYRQTLGQGPEFLTYFQNEAQLEKSRLLSDRFSAERPKGSFSTLEIQRTEQGDSAMYLCASSLTGQANYGYTFGSGTRLTVV.

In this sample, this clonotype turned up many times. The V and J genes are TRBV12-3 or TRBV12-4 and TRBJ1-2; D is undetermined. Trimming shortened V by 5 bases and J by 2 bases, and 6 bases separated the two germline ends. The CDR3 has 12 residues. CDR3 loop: CASSELNYGYTF. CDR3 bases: TGTGCCAGCAGTGAACTGAACTATGGCTACACCTTC.

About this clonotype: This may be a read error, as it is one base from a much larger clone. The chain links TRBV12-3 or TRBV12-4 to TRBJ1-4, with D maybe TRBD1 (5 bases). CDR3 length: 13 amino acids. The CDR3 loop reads CTSSFSAGEKLFF. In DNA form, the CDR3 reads TGTACCAGCAGTTTCTCCGCGGGGGAGAAACTGTTTTTT.

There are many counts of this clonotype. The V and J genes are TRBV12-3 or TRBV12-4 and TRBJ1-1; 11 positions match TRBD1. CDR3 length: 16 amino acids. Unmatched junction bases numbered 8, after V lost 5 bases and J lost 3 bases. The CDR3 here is CASSETDRGRDTEAFF. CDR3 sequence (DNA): TGTGCCAGCAGTGAGACGGACAGGGGGCGCGACACTGAAGCTTTCTTT.

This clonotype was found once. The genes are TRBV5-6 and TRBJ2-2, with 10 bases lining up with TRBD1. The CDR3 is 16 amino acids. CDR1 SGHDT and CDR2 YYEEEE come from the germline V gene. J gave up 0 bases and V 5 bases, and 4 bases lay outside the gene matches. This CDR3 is CASRTGGVANTGELFF. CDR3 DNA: TGTGCCAGCAGGACAGGGGGCGTTGCGAACACCGGGGAGCTGTTTTTT. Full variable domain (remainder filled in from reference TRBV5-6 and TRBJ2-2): DAGVTQSPTHLIKTRGQQVTLRCSPKSGHDTVSWYQQALGQGPQFIFQYYEEEERQRGNFPDRFSGHQFPNYSSELNVNALLLGDSALYLCASRTGGVANTGELFFGEGSRLTVL.